Listed below are T cell receptor beta chains from one sample, sequenced in a study of persistence of HIV-infected CD4 T cells. These TCRs are of unknown antigen specificity. Here immunoSEQ multiplex PCR was the method, and the copy in TCRdb shows in-frame clones only, minus some. The data show 40,000 to 45,000 clones, more than 80% seen once. The input for sequencing was CD4+ T cells sorted from PBMCs after roughly 18-hour stimulation, taken from a patient who received antiretroviral therapy. The receptors stem from an adult man with HIV who was CMV-seropositive. Each CDR3 is given with its conserved first and last residue. Each record gives: J gene, D gene, V gene, clone size, CDR3 protein, CDR3 DNA. A D gene is named only where the DNA matches it firmly. Expanded clones are given a class, and other clones once, few, many or no size at all.

j_call: TRBJ1-1; d_call: -; v_call: TRBV19; clone_size: -; cdr3_aa: CASSIILGGGSEAFF; cdr3_nt: TGTGCCAGTAGTATCATTCTCGGGGGGGGATCTGAAGCTTTCTTT
j_call: TRBJ2-3; d_call: -; v_call: TRBV24-1; clone_size: -; cdr3_aa: CATSLSGGTSTDTQYF; cdr3_nt: TGTGCCACCAGTCTGTCTGGTGGGACTAGCACAGATACGCAGTATTTT
j_call: TRBJ1-1; d_call: -; v_call: TRBV19; clone_size: -; cdr3_aa: CASSTITAGEAFF; cdr3_nt: TGTGCCAGTAGTACCATTACGGCCGGTGAAGCTTTCTTT
j_call: TRBJ2-2; d_call: -; v_call: TRBV11-3; clone_size: -; cdr3_aa: CASSSEPGGPGELFF; cdr3_nt: TGTGCCAGCAGCTCCGAACCGGGGGGCCCCGGGGAGCTGTTTTTT
j_call: TRBJ2-3; d_call: -; v_call: TRBV5-1; clone_size: -; cdr3_aa: CASSLYGSSTDTQYF; cdr3_nt: TGCGCCAGCAGCTTGTATGGCAGCAGCACAGATACGCAGTATTTT
j_call: TRBJ2-7; d_call: -; v_call: TRBV20-1; clone_size: -; cdr3_aa: CSATTVHEQYF; cdr3_nt: TGCAGTGCTACGACAGTACACGAGCAGTACTTC
j_call: TRBJ2-2; d_call: -; v_call: TRBV6-5; clone_size: few; cdr3_aa: CASSYGGNTGELFF; cdr3_nt: TGTGCCAGCAGTTACGGTGGGAACACCGGGGAGCTGTTTTTT
j_call: TRBJ1-3; d_call: TRBD1; v_call: TRBV9; clone_size: -; cdr3_aa: CASSVAEGARGNTIYF; cdr3_nt: TGTGCCAGCAGCGTAGCTGAGGGGGCGCGTGGAAACACCATATATTTT
j_call: TRBJ2-2; d_call: TRBD1; v_call: TRBV2; clone_size: -; cdr3_aa: CASSTQGAGELFF; cdr3_nt: TGTGCCAGCAGTACCCAGGGGGCGGGGGAGCTGTTTTTT
j_call: TRBJ1-1; d_call: -; v_call: TRBV9; clone_size: -; cdr3_aa: CASSVGTSRNTEAFF; cdr3_nt: TGTGCCAGCAGCGTTGGGACATCGAGGAACACTGAAGCTTTCTTT
j_call: TRBJ2-1; d_call: TRBD1; v_call: TRBV19; clone_size: -; cdr3_aa: CASSAGTGGGRNEQFF; cdr3_nt: TGTGCCAGTAGTGCGGGGACAGGGGGTGGTAGGAATGAGCAGTTCTTC
j_call: TRBJ2-2; d_call: TRBD2; v_call: TRBV9; clone_size: -; cdr3_aa: CASSVEGTSGGNTGELFF; cdr3_nt: TGTGCCAGCAGCGTAGAAGGAACTAGCGGGGGGAACACCGGGGAGCTGTTTTTT
j_call: TRBJ2-6; d_call: -; v_call: TRBV13; clone_size: -; cdr3_aa: CASSLKGGANVLTF; cdr3_nt: TGTGCCAGCAGCTTAAAGGGTGGGGCCAACGTCCTGACTTTC
j_call: TRBJ2-1; d_call: -; v_call: TRBV7-8; clone_size: -; cdr3_aa: CASSLGDLYNEQFF; cdr3_nt: TGTGCCAGCAGCTTAGGGGATCTCTACAATGAGCAGTTCTTC
j_call: TRBJ2-3; d_call: TRBD2; v_call: TRBV7-8; clone_size: -; cdr3_aa: CASRPRTSGGTDTQYF; cdr3_nt: TGTGCCAGCAGACCTCGCACTAGCGGGGGGACAGATACGCAGTATTTT
j_call: TRBJ2-7; d_call: TRBD1; v_call: TRBV25-1; clone_size: -; cdr3_aa: CASSEPGTGKNEQYF; cdr3_nt: TGTGCCAGCAGTGAACCCGGGACAGGGAAGAACGAGCAGTACTTC
j_call: TRBJ2-6; d_call: -; v_call: TRBV28; clone_size: -; cdr3_aa: CASKEQSSGANVLTF; cdr3_nt: TGTGCCAGCAAAGAGCAGAGCTCTGGGGCCAACGTCCTGACTTTC
j_call: TRBJ1-6; d_call: -; v_call: TRBV14; clone_size: few; cdr3_aa: CASSQGREYSPLHF; cdr3_nt: TGTGCCAGCAGCCAAGGGAGGGAATATTCACCCCTCCACTTT
j_call: TRBJ1-5; d_call: -; v_call: TRBV18; clone_size: -; cdr3_aa: CASSPGKNQPQHF; cdr3_nt: TGTGCCAGCTCACCAGGGAAAAATCAGCCCCAGCATTTT
j_call: TRBJ2-6; d_call: -; v_call: TRBV18; clone_size: -; cdr3_aa: CASSPFTESGANVLTF; cdr3_nt: TGTGCCAGCTCACCATTTACGGAATCTGGGGCCAACGTCCTGACTTTC
j_call: TRBJ2-3; d_call: -; v_call: TRBV10-1; clone_size: -; cdr3_aa: CASSESARSVTDTQYF; cdr3_nt: TGCGCCAGCAGTGAGTCCGCCAGGTCGGTGACAGATACGCAGTATTTT
j_call: TRBJ1-1; d_call: -; v_call: TRBV5-6; clone_size: -; cdr3_aa: CASSPAPGENEAFF; cdr3_nt: TGTGCCAGCAGCCCTGCGCCGGGTGAAAACGAAGCTTTCTTT
j_call: TRBJ2-2; d_call: TRBD1; v_call: TRBV2; clone_size: -; cdr3_aa: CASSPQTGGFGELFF; cdr3_nt: TGTGCCAGCAGTCCCCAGACAGGGGGGTTCGGGGAGCTGTTTTTT
j_call: TRBJ1-5; d_call: -; v_call: TRBV9; clone_size: -; cdr3_aa: CASSPDSNQPQHF; cdr3_nt: TGTGCCAGCAGCCCTGATAGCAATCAGCCCCAGCATTTT
j_call: TRBJ1-2; d_call: TRBD1; v_call: TRBV27; clone_size: -; cdr3_aa: CASSLGTANYGYTF; cdr3_nt: TGTGCCAGCAGTTTAGGGACAGCAAACTATGGCTACACCTTC
j_call: TRBJ1-1; d_call: -; v_call: TRBV2; clone_size: -; cdr3_aa: CASSETQGITEAFF; cdr3_nt: TGTGCCAGCAGTGAAACCCAGGGGATAACTGAAGCTTTCTTT
j_call: TRBJ1-2; d_call: TRBD1; v_call: TRBV25-1; clone_size: -; cdr3_aa: CASSQGGADYGYTF; cdr3_nt: TGTGCCAGCTCCCAGGGGGGGGCAGACTATGGCTACACCTTC